A selection of T cell receptor beta chains follows, all from one sample in a study of cytomegalovirus exposure and HLA in healthy donors. TCRdb's copy holds only in-frame clones and misses some; the assay was immunoSEQ multiplex PCR. The sample contains some 150,000 clones, about 79% of which appear only once. The sequencing sample was made of PBMCs. The receptors originated from a middle-aged man in good health and CMV-seropositive. The CDR3 runs from the conserved cysteine through the conserved F or W. A D gene is named only where the DNA matches it firmly. Size is stated for part of the rows, as once, few or many counts, or as a class when the clone is expanded.

few	TRBD1	TRBJ2-5	TRBV19	CASSGSWTGGGETQYF	TGTGCCAGTAGTGGAAGCTGGACAGGGGGCGGAGAGACCCAGTACTTC
NA	NA	TRBJ1-5	TRBV5-7	CASSYGQKMICNQPQHF	TGTGCCAGCAGCTATGGACAGAAGATGATTTGCAATCAGCCCCAGCATTTT
NA	TRBD2	TRBJ2-2	TRBV5-1	CASSLAHSGTNTGELFF	TGCGCCAGCAGCTTGGCTCATAGCGGGACCAACACCGGGGAGCTGTTTTTT
NA	NA	TRBJ2-2	TRBV6-6	CASSYGGVNTGELFF	TGTGCCAGCAGTTACGGCGGCGTAAACACCGGGGAGCTGTTTTTT
NA	NA	TRBJ1-1	TRBV7-8	CASSVTEGTEAFF	TGTGCCAGCAGCGTAACCGAGGGCACTGAAGCTTTCTTT
NA	TRBD1	TRBJ2-7	TRBV2	CASSGDSYEQYF	TGTGCCAGCAGCGGGGACAGCTACGAGCAGTACTTC
NA	TRBD1	TRBJ1-2	TRBV27	CASSYNFRDRGYGYTF	TGTGCCAGCAGCTATAATTTCCGGGACAGGGGTTATGGCTACACCTTC
few	NA	TRBJ2-1	TRBV5-1	CASSDPSNSYNEQFF	TGCGCCAGCAGCGATCCCAGTAACTCCTACAATGAGCAGTTCTTC
NA	NA	TRBJ2-7	TRBV28	CASRPGGSYEQYF	TGTGCCAGCAGGCCCGGCGGGTCCTACGAGCAGTACTTC
NA	NA	TRBJ2-5	TRBV5-6	CASSLLQRETQYF	TGTGCCAGCAGCTTGTTACAGAGAGAGACCCAGTACTTC
NA	TRBD2	TRBJ2-5	TRBV5-1	CASSSYGGVEETQYF	TGCGCCAGCAGCTCTTATGGGGGGGTCGAAGAGACCCAGTACTTC
NA	TRBD2	TRBJ2-2	TRBV25-1	CASSEWREGGELFF	TGTGCCAGCAGTGAATGGCGGGAGGGCGGGGAGCTGTTTTTT
NA	NA	TRBJ1-1	TRBV5-1	CASSHSGEGSEAFF	TGCGCCAGCAGCCACTCGGGAGAGGGGTCTGAAGCTTTCTTT
NA	NA	TRBJ1-1	TRBV27	CASSLRTVGTEAFF	TGTGCCAGCAGTCTCCGGACAGTGGGGACTGAAGCTTTCTTT
NA	TRBD2	TRBJ2-2	TRBV27	CASSPLWTSGKVAELFF	TGTGCCAGCAGTCCTCTCTGGACTAGCGGGAAGGTCGCGGAGCTGTTTTTT
few	NA	TRBJ1-4	TRBV7-9	CASSLSGVEKLFF	TGTGCCAGCAGCTTATCAGGGGTTGAAAAACTGTTTTTT
once	TRBD1	TRBJ1-1	TRBV18	CASSPIPGTGGTEAFF	TGTGCCAGCTCACCAATCCCCGGGACAGGGGGCACTGAAGCTTTCTTT
NA	TRBD2	TRBJ2-1	TRBV5-8	CASSLDSGRTFEQFF	TGTGCCAGCAGCTTGGATAGCGGGAGGACCTTTGAGCAGTTCTTC
NA	TRBD1	TRBJ2-7	TRBV11-2	CASSRRQGTYEQYF	TGTGCCAGCAGCCGCCGACAGGGGACCTACGAGCAGTACTTC
NA	TRBD1	TRBJ2-1	TRBV5-1	CASRFTGVAYNEQFF	TGCGCCAGCAGATTTACAGGGGTCGCCTACAATGAGCAGTTCTTC
NA	TRBD2	TRBJ2-7	TRBV10-3	CAISEGLAYEQYF	TGTGCCATCAGTGAAGGACTAGCGTACGAGCAGTACTTC
NA	TRBD1	TRBJ1-1	TRBV18	CASSPTGADTEAFF	TGTGCCAGCTCACCAACAGGGGCAGATACTGAAGCTTTCTTT
NA	TRBD1	TRBJ1-2	TRBV27	CASRGTGTGPYGYTF	TGTGCCAGCAGAGGAACCGGGACAGGCCCCTATGGCTACACCTTC
NA	TRBD1	TRBJ1-5	TRBV28	CASNGQGRGNQPQHF	TGTGCCTCCAATGGACAGGGAAGAGGCAATCAGCCCCAGCATTTT
NA	TRBD2	TRBJ2-2	TRBV5-4	CASSFRLADTGELFF	TGTGCCAGCAGCTTTCGACTAGCGGACACCGGGGAGCTGTTTTTT
NA	NA	TRBJ2-1	TRBV11-1	CASSPGGDSYNEQFF	TGTGCCAGCAGCCCCGGCGGGGACTCCTACAATGAGCAGTTCTTC
NA	TRBD2	TRBJ2-1	TRBV6-1	CASSEALAGGPEQFF	TGTGCCAGCAGTGAAGCATTAGCGGGGGGACCTGAGCAGTTCTTC
NA	TRBD1	TRBJ1-2	TRBV5-4	CASRQSRTGGITF	TGTGCCAGCAGGCAGAGCCGGACAGGGGGCATTACCTTC
few	NA	TRBJ2-2	TRBV20-1	CSVLYTGELFF	TGCAGTGTCTTATACACCGGGGAGCTGTTTTTT
NA	TRBD1	TRBJ1-3	TRBV7-9	CASSPPTGGSGNTIYF	TGTGCCAGCAGCCCGCCGACAGGGGGCTCTGGAAACACCATATATTTT
NA	NA	TRBJ2-2	TRBV4-2	CASSQVLGLTGELFF	TGTGCCAGCAGCCAAGTGCTTGGACTCACCGGGGAGCTGTTTTTT
NA	TRBD2	TRBJ2-7	TRBV5-6	CASSLAGGGRAPYEQYF	TGTGCCAGCAGCTTGGCGGGTGGCGGGAGGGCCCCCTACGAGCAGTACTTC
NA	TRBD2	TRBJ2-7	TRBV4-2	CASSQETSGRALYEQYF	TGTGCCAGCAGCCAAGAAACTAGCGGGAGGGCCCTCTACGAGCAGTACTTC
NA	NA	TRBJ2-1	TRBV7-3	CASSPLRGSSYNEQFF	TGTGCCAGCAGCCCCTTACGGGGGAGCTCCTACAATGAGCAGTTCTTC
NA	TRBD1	TRBJ1-1	TRBV6-1	CASSGDRVKTEAFF	TGTGCCAGCAGTGGGGACAGGGTGAAGACTGAAGCTTTCTTT